Following are 25 T cell receptor beta chains from one sample sequenced in a study of shared clonotypes between healthy human individuals. Data came from immunoSEQ multiplex PCR; TCRdb stores just in-frame clones and leaves some out. The sample consists of about 1,800,000 clones, approximately 94% of them appearing once. CD45RO-negative CD8 cells positively selected for CCR7 made up the naive population, which excluded terminally differentiated effector memory CD45RA+ cells. Sequencing was carried out using naive CD8+ T cells sorted from blood. These receptors were obtained from a man between 18 and 35 years old in good health.

Details on this clone: The sample carries other DNA sequences with the same CDR3. This chain uses TRBV2 with TRBJ2-5; perhaps TRBD1 as D (6 bases). The CDR3 runs to 14 residues. The germline CDR1 and CDR2 sequences are SNHLY and FYNNEI. Deletions cut 3 bases from V and 3 bases from J, with 11 bases between. CDR3 sequence (DNA): TGTGCCAGCAGTGATCTGGCAGGGGAAGAGACCCAGTACTTC. Protein product: CASSDLAGEETQYF.

This clone was picked up one time. This chain joins TRBV9 and TRBJ2-7; weak D call: TRBD2 (7 bases). The germline CDR1 and CDR2 sequences are SGDLS and YYNGEE. The CDR3 spans 14 residues. The germline V and J ends were trimmed by 3 bases and 0 bases, with 10 bases remaining between them. The CDR3 DNA sequence: TGTGCCAGCAGCGGAGGGGGGGACTCCTACGAGCAGTACTTC. Translating it yields CASSGGGDSYEQYF.

The chain combines TRBV4-1 with TRBJ1-2; D ambiguous. Germline V lookup: CDR1 MGHRA, CDR2 YSYEKL. V shed 3 bases and J shed 5 bases, with 10 bases lying between them. The CDR3 extends over 13 amino acids. The CDR3 protein is CASSQGVPYGYTF. The DNA for the CDR3 is TGCGCCAGCAGCCAGGGAGTGCCATATGGCTACACCTTC.

The V and J genes are TRBV5-4 and TRBJ1-2; D remains unclear. V was trimmed by 4 bases and J by 5 bases, leaving 6 bases between them. This CDR3 contains 11 residues. Germline CDR1 is SGHNT and CDR2 is YYREEE (reference sequence). The CDR3 bases are TGTGCCAGCAGCACAATTTATGGCTACACCTTC. Translated: CASSTIYGYTF.

The chain combines TRBV25-1 with TRBJ2-3, with D perhaps matching TRBD1 or TRBD2 (5 bases each). Per germline, CDR1 MGHDK and CDR2 SYGVNS. V was cut by 0 bases and J by 3 bases, with 13 bases left in between. The CDR3 runs 16 residues. CDR3 bases: TGTGCCAGCAGTGAATACGAGGGACCTAAGACAGATACGCAGTATTTT. Amino acids: CASSEYEGPKTDTQYF.

This chain connects TRBV11-3 to TRBJ2-7; TRBD1 aligns across 8 bases. CDR1 is SGHNT and CDR2 is YENEEA in the germline V gene. The V and J ends lost 1 base and 2 bases, in that order; junction bases with no gene match: 7. The CDR3 runs to 16 residues. In DNA, the CDR3 is TGTGCCAGCAGCTTAGTACAGGGGGGCGGGGCCTACGAGCAGTACTTC. Translating it yields CASSLVQGGGAYEQYF. Full variable domain (rest looked up from reference TRBV11-3 and TRBJ2-7): EAGVVQSPRYKIIEKKQPVAFWCNPISGHNTLYWYLQNLGQGPELLIRYENEEAVDDSQLPKDRFSAERLKGVDSTLKIQPAELGDSAVYLCASSLVQGGGAYEQYFGPGTRLTVT.

The J gene is TRBJ2-1, the V gene TRBV23-1; 11 bases line up with TRBD1. TRBV23-1 is identified as an open reading frame with a role that is uncertain. The CDR3 length is 17 residues. V lost 0 bases to trimming and J lost 0 bases; unmatched junction nucleotides: 1. The CDR3 loop is CASSQSGQGGSYNEQFF. Here the CDR3 DNA reads TGCGCCAGCAGTCAATCGGGACAGGGGGGCTCCTACAATGAGCAGTTCTTC.

The chain has TRBV7-9 and TRBJ1-4; D ambiguous. The CDR3 is made up of 14 amino acids. Trimming removed 3 bases at V and 6 bases at J, with 11 bases between. In germline, CDR1 is SEHNR, CDR2 FQNEAQ (reference sequence). The CDR3 DNA follows: TGTGCCAGCAGCTTGTTCACCGGGGATGAAAAACTGTTTTTT. The encoded protein is CASSLFTGDEKLFF.

J is TRBJ2-4 and V is TRBV4-1; the D gene is possibly TRBD1 (5 bases). The germline gives CDR1 MGHRA, CDR2 YSYEKL. This CDR3 region has 13 residues. The V end lost 4 bases, the J end lost 16 bases, and 20 bases lay between the germline ends. CDR3 residues: CASSLALGQGTYF. The CDR3 DNA reads as TGCGCCAGCAGCCTTGCCCTCGGGCAGGGCACCTACTTC.

This clone has just a few counts. The V gene is TRBV27, the J gene TRBJ1-4; no firm D call. The CDR3 covers 14 residues. V lost 3 bases, J lost 3 bases, and 8 bases lay in between. The germline V gene has CDR1 MNHEY and CDR2 SMNVEV (reference sequence). Written as DNA, the CDR3 is TGTGCCAGCAGTTTTATGGGTGCTAATGAAAAACTGTTTTTT. The encoded protein is CASSFMGANEKLFF.

This chain uses TRBV19 with TRBJ2-7, with a possible D match to TRBD1 (5 bases). V was clipped by 5 bases and J by 3 bases, with 20 bases between them. The germline V gene has CDR1 LNHDA and CDR2 SQIVND (reference sequence). The CDR3 sequence is 16 residues long. The CDR3 DNA is TGTGCCAGTAGTGCCGCTGGGGCAGGGTATTTCTACGAGCAGTACTTC. This codes for CASSAAGAGYFYEQYF. The full variable domain, with the rest looked up from reference TRBV19 and TRBJ2-7, is DGGITQSPKYLFRKEGQNVTLSCEQNLNHDAMYWYRQDPGQGLRLIYYSQIVNDFQKGDIAEGYSVSREKKESFPLTVTSAQKNPTAFYLCASSAAGAGYFYEQYFGPGTRLTVT.

The J gene is TRBJ2-4, the V gene TRBV19, with D uncertain. The germline V gene encodes CDR1 LNHDA and CDR2 SQIVND (reference sequence). CDR3 size: 15 residues. Trimming shortened V by 1 base and J by 0 bases, and 7 bases separated the two germline ends. The CDR3 region has the DNA TGTGCCAGTAGTATAGGCGGCTTAGCCAAAAACATTCAGTACTTC. It codes for CASSIGGLAKNIQYF.

This chain uses TRBV5-1 with TRBJ2-1; a possible D gene is TRBD2 (6 bases). The CDR3 totals 17 residues. V shed 2 bases and J shed 0 bases, with 15 bases lying between them. Per germline, CDR1 SGHRS and CDR2 YFSETQ. The CDR3 region has the DNA TGCGCCAGCAGCTTACCGGGACTTATCCCCTCCTACAATGAGCAGTTCTTC. Amino acids: CASSLPGLIPSYNEQFF.

A remark on this clone: A junction boundary mismatches the germline segment, possibly from a read error. The V and J genes are TRBV29-1 and TRBJ2-1; D may match TRBD1 or TRBD2 (5 bases each). Germline CDR1 reads SQVTM; CDR2 reads ANQGSEA. The CDR3 sequence is 13 residues long. CDR3 in DNA: TGCAGCGCTGAAAGGGGAGAAGGCAATGAGCAGTTCTTC. This gives the protein CSAERGEGNEQFF.

This clone was counted a single time. The rearrangement joins TRBV9 to TRBJ1-2; 7 bases map to TRBD1. V dropped 4 bases and J dropped 8; count of bases not matched to a gene: 8. Germline-derived CDR1 and CDR2 are SGDLS and YYNGEE. The length of the CDR3 is 13 residues. The CDR3 reads CASSPGQSLGYTF. The CDR3 DNA reads as TGTGCCAGCAGCCCGGGACAGTCCCTAGGCTACACCTTC.

This chain joins TRBV27 and TRBJ2-7, with 7 bases fitting TRBD2. The CDR3 totals 16 residues. V trimming: 1 base; J trimming: 3 bases; junction bases outside the gene matches: 9. Germline V CDR1 and CDR2: MNHEY, SMNVEV (reference sequence). The CDR3 region is CASSLLGGLGSYEQYF. CDR3 DNA: TGTGCCAGCAGTTTATTGGGAGGGCTCGGGAGCTACGAGCAGTACTTC.

V usage is TRBV9 and J usage is TRBJ2-6; 8 nucleotides agree with TRBD1. Trimming removed 4 bases from V and 3 bases from J; junction bases left unmatched: 9. This CDR3 comprises 17 residues. Germline-derived CDR1 and CDR2 are SGDLS and YYNGEE. CDR3 DNA: TGTGCCAGCAGCACAGAGGACAGGGCTTTTGGGGCCAACGTCCTGACTTTC. Protein: CASSTEDRAFGANVLTF.

This chain uses TRBV5-4 with TRBJ2-5; D unclear. This CDR3 is 14 amino acids long. Deletions cut 5 bases from V and 2 bases from J, with 13 bases between. Per germline, CDR1 SGHNT and CDR2 YYREEE (reference sequence). DNA for the CDR3: TGTGCCAGCAGTTACCTAGGAACACAAGAGACCCAGTACTTC. Its protein is CASSYLGTQETQYF. Full variable domain (outside the CDR3, taken from reference TRBV5-4 and TRBJ2-5): ETGVTQSPTHLIKTRGQQVTLRCSSQSGHNTVSWYQQALGQGPQFIFQYYREEENGRGNFPPRFSGLQFPNYSSELNVNALELDDSALYLCASSYLGTQETQYFGPGTRLLVL.

The chain is built from TRBV6-5 and TRBJ1-2, with D tentatively TRBD1 (5 bases). This CDR3 region has 13 residues. Germline-derived CDR1 and CDR2 are MNHEY and SVGAGI. V dropped 2 bases and J dropped 7 bases, with 11 bases sitting between them. The CDR3 loop is CASSYDDRGGYTF. DNA of the CDR3: TGTGCCAGCAGTTACGATGACAGAGGTGGCTACACCTTC.

This chain joins TRBV13 and TRBJ2-3; 8 bases are shared with TRBD1. The junction had 8 bases not matched to a gene; V was cut back by 4 bases and J by 5 bases. Germline lookup yields CDR1 PRHDT and CDR2 FYEKMQ (reference sequence). The CDR3 length is 15 residues. The CDR3 DNA sequence: TGTGCCAGCAGCTCCTACGGACAGGGACTAGATACGCAGTATTTT. The encoded protein is CASSSYGQGLDTQYF.

The V and J genes are TRBV4-1 and TRBJ2-7, with a possible D match to TRBD1 (6 bases). V was trimmed by 3 bases and J by 2 bases, leaving 11 bases between them. CDR1 and CDR2 from the germline V gene are MGHRA and YSYEKL. The CDR3 is 14 residues long. The chain's CDR3 is CASSHITGTYEQYF. CDR3 sequence (DNA): TGCGCCAGCAGCCATATTACAGGGACCTACGAGCAGTACTTC.

The rearrangement links TRBV2 to TRBJ2-7; TRBD2 agrees at 15 bases. CDR1 and CDR2 (germline): SNHLY, FYNNEI. This CDR3 spans 17 amino acids. J was trimmed by 3 bases and V by 4 bases; bases with no gene match: 7. The CDR3 sequence is CASSGGTSGGPIYEQYF. CDR3 bases: TGTGCCAGCAGTGGAGGGACTAGCGGGGGGCCTATCTACGAGCAGTACTTC. Supplemented by reference TRBV2 and TRBJ2-7, the full variable domain reads EPEVTQTPSHQVTQMGQEVILRCVPISNHLYFYWYRQILGQKVEFLVSFYNNEISEKSEIFDDQFSVERPDGSNFTLKIRSTKLEDSAMYFCASSGGTSGGPIYEQYFGPGTRLTVT.

CDR3 in amino acids: CASSQEPGAYNSPLHF. Here the CDR3 DNA reads TGCGCCAGCAGCCAAGAACCCGGGGCCTATAATTCACCCCTCCACTTT. This chain connects TRBV4-3 to TRBJ1-6; D is unresolved. Germline V gives CDR1 LGHNA, CDR2 YSLEER. The CDR3 sequence is 16 residues long. Trimming left V 0 bases short and J 2 bases short, with 8 bases between.

The chain employs TRBV7-9 and TRBJ2-4; 11 nucleotides line up with TRBD1. There are 17 residues in the CDR3. V lost 5 bases to trimming and J lost 5 bases; unmatched junction nucleotides: 11. Germline V gene sequence: CDR1 SEHNR, CDR2 FQNEAQ (reference sequence). For the CDR3, the DNA is TGTGCCAGCAGCCCAGGGACAGGGGGTAGACAGGAAAACATTCAGTACTTC. Amino acids: CASSPGTGGRQENIQYF.

This clone came up once. The chain carries TRBV29-1 and TRBJ2-7; D may correspond to TRBD1 or TRBD2 (5 bases each). CDR3 length: 14 residues. Germline loops: CDR1 SQVTM, CDR2 ANQGSEA. The V end was cut by 0 bases, the J end by 3 bases, with 12 bases between. The CDR3 loop is CSVEERGRNYEQYF. Written as DNA, the CDR3 is TGCAGCGTTGAAGAGAGGGGAAGAAACTACGAGCAGTACTTC.